This TCR beta chain was found in a study of blood T cells in healthy people across ages. PCR was performed a second time for roughly 7 to 11 cycles using a sample-barcoded 5' primer and a J-beta primer mix. MiXCR was run by TCRdb on the 5' RACE reads, yielding one entry per CDR3 protein. The data show 600,000 to 1,000,000 distinct CDR3 sequences, roughly 25% seen once. Study-wide points: Aged donors had fewer naive CD4+ cells and lower diversity than long-lived donors. Those diversity estimates obtained from one million T cells were thought to be underestimates.

Turning to this clonotype: Its antigen remains unidentified.

V was clipped by 0 bases and J by 0 bases, with 10 bases between them. Germline lookup yields CDR1 LNHNV and CDR2 YYDKDF (reference sequence). The CDR3 has 16 amino acids. These same data were also listed under a study on T cells of mothers and their children. From that report: Study donors consisted of three healthy Caucasian mothers and their six children.

The V call is TRBV15, the J call TRBJ2-3; D might be TRBD2 (7 bases). The origin of this receptor is a boy aged 10-17 years in good health. The material sequenced was blood. Written as DNA, the CDR3 is TGTGCCACCAGCAGAGAAGGGGGGGCTAGCACAGATACGCAGTATTTT. It translates to CATSREGGASTDTQYF.